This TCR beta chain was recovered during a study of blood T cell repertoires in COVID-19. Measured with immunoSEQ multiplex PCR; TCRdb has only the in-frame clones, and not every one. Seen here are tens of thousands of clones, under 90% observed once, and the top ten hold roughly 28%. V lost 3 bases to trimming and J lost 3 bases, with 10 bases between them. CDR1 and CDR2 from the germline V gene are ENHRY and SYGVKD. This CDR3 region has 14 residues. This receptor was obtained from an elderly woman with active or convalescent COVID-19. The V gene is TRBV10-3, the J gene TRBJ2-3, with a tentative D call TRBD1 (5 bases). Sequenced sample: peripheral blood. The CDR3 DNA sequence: TGTGCCATCAGTGATAACGCAGGGACAGATACGCAGTATTTT. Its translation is CAISDNAGTDTQYF.